Presented here are 19 T cell receptor beta chains from one specimen sequenced in a study of blood T cells in healthy people across ages. With a J-beta primer mix and a sample-barcoded 5' primer, a second PCR ran about 7 to 11 cycles. TCRdb analysed the 5' RACE reads with MiXCR anew, one entry per CDR3 protein. Of roughly 900,000 distinct CDR3 sequences listed, around 48% are singletons. The specimen was blood. The receptors here all came from a man aged 25-45 years in good health.

This clonotype was found many times. This chain joins TRBV5-1 and TRBJ2-1; TRBD2 agrees at 7 bases. This CDR3 is 14 amino acids long. V gave up 4 bases and J gave up 2 bases; unmatched junction bases: 3. Germline CDR1 reads SGHRS; CDR2 reads YFSETQ. The CDR3 DNA reads as TGCGCCAGCAGCGGGGGGGGTACCTACAATGAGCAGTTCTTC. This codes for CASSGGGTYNEQFF.

V gene TRBV3-1 combines with J gene TRBJ2-1; D is undetermined. V was clipped by 3 bases and J by 10 bases, with 10 bases between them. The CDR3 covers 12 residues. Germline V lookup: CDR1 LGHDT, CDR2 YNNKEL (reference sequence). The DNA for the CDR3 is TGTGCCAGCAGCCATGGAACAGCGGAGCAGTTCTTC. This codes for CASSHGTAEQFF.

For this clonotype: A read error may explain this, as a much larger clone is one base away. The genes are TRBV5-5 and TRBJ2-7; 10 bases are shared with TRBD1. CDR1 and CDR2 from the germline V gene are SGHKS and YYEKEE (reference sequence). The CDR3 covers 14 residues. V trimming: 3 bases; J trimming: 3 bases; junction bases outside the gene matches: 3. CDR3 DNA: TGTGCCAGCAGCTCAGACAGGGGGCGCTACGAGCAGTACTTC. This sequence encodes CASSSDRGRYEQYF.

V gene TRBV30 combines with J gene TRBJ2-7; no clear D gene. The CDR3 runs to 10 residues. V lost 5 bases and J lost 2, with 4 bases in between. CDR1 and CDR2 from the germline V gene are GTSNPN and SVGIG (reference sequence). CDR3 DNA sequence: TGTGCCTGGGGACCCTACGAGCAGTACTTC. Its protein product is CAWGPYEQYF.

This chain uses TRBV7-2 with TRBJ2-3; TRBD1 agrees at 9 bases. The CDR3 sequence is 14 residues long. Germline lookup yields CDR1 SGHTA and CDR2 FQGNSA. V was clipped by 11 bases and J by 7 bases; unmatched bases: 13. The CDR3 loop is CAESRDRDGYTQYF. The CDR3 DNA reads as TGTGCCGAGAGTAGGGACAGGGACGGGTATACGCAGTATTTT.

This clonotype was counted a few times. The chain employs TRBV20-1 and TRBJ2-4; D is possibly TRBD2 (6 bases). V lost 0 bases and J 6 bases, leaving 18 bases between the germline ends. The CDR3 runs to 16 residues. The germline V gene has CDR1 DFQATT and CDR2 SNEGSKA (reference sequence). CDR3 coding DNA: TGCAGTGCTAGAGATCCAGGAGGGTATATGGGAAACATTCAGTACTTC. Protein sequence: CSARDPGGYMGNIQYF.

The chain uses TRBV14 and TRBJ2-5; D gene ambiguous. The J call is doubtful: the DNA matches TRBJ2-7 better. In germline, CDR1 is SGHDN, CDR2 FVKESK. The CDR3 spans 14 residues. This CDR3 is CASSQVMVLIEQYF. CDR3 DNA sequence: TGTGCCAGCAGCCAAGTGATGGTGCTGATCGAGCAGTACTTC.

The V call is TRBV7-2, the J call TRBJ2-4; D may be TRBD2 (6 bases). Germline CDR1 and CDR2: SGHTA and FQGNSA. The CDR3 runs to 16 residues. V was shortened by 1 base and J by 3 bases, with 13 bases between the two germline ends. CDR3 nucleotide sequence: TGTGCCAGCAGCTTAGTGGGGGGTCAGGGCAAAAACATTCAGTACTTC. The encoded protein is CASSLVGGQGKNIQYF.

This chain links TRBV2 with TRBJ2-3; D not certain. Per germline, CDR1 SNHLY and CDR2 FYNNEI. V shed 6 bases and J shed 1 base, with 11 bases lying between them. The CDR3 has 14 amino acids. The CDR3 DNA sequence: TGTGCCAGCAGCGAACCACCGGGCACAGATACGCAGTATTTT. Amino acid sequence: CASSEPPGTDTQYF.

The CDR3 loop reads CASSLAMAGLAKNIQYF. CDR3 sequence (DNA): TGTGCCAGCAGCTTAGCGATGGCGGGCCTAGCCAAAAACATTCAGTACTTC. J is TRBJ2-4 and V is TRBV7-2; D is possibly TRBD2 (5 bases). The CDR3 spans 17 residues. The V gene lost 0 bases and the J gene lost 0 bases, with 12 bases spanning the gap. Germline loops: CDR1 SGHTA, CDR2 FQGNSA. The full variable domain, rest sourced from reference TRBV7-2 and TRBJ2-4, is GAGVSQSPSNKVTEKGKDVELRCDPISGHTALYWYRQSLGQGLEFLIYFQGNSAPDKSGLPSDRFSAERTGGSVSTLTIQRTQQEDSAVYLCASSLAMAGLAKNIQYFGAGTRLSVL.

V gene TRBV29-1 combines with J gene TRBJ1-1, with TRBD1 identical over 9 bases. The CDR3 is 14 residues long. Germline CDR1 and CDR2: SQVTM and ANQGSEA. The J segment lost 6 bases and the V segment lost 7 bases, leaving 12 bases of the junction unmatched. In DNA, the CDR3 is TGCAGCGCGGCACAGGGGGCGAGGGGCGCTGAAGCTTTCTTT. It specifies CSAAQGARGAEAFF. Filled out from reference TRBV29-1 and TRBJ1-1, the complete variable domain reads SAVISQKPSRDICQRGTSLTIQCQVDSQVTMMFWYRQQPGQSLTLIATANQGSEATYESGFVIDKFPISRPNLTFSTLTVSNMSPEDSSIYLCSAAQGARGAEAFFGQGTRLTVV.

The chain uses TRBV12-3 or TRBV12-4 and TRBJ1-1; possibly TRBD1 for D (5 bases). This CDR3 is 15 amino acids long. V was trimmed by 2 bases and J by 6 bases, leaving 16 bases between them. CDR3 in DNA: TGTGCCAGCAGTTTAAAAGGCGGGACTGGCGCTGAAGCTTTCTTT. Amino acid sequence: CASSLKGGTGAEAFF.

Only a few counts were recorded for this clonotype. This chain joins TRBV12-3 or TRBV12-4 and TRBJ2-5; weak D call: TRBD2 (7 bases). The V gene lost 3 bases and the J gene lost 5 bases, with 22 bases spanning the gap. This CDR3 region has 17 residues. The CDR3 DNA reads as TGTGCCAGCAGTTTGTTTGGGGGGGGGCGTGAGGTGGAGACCCAGTACTTC. It specifies CASSLFGGGREVETQYF.

The chain joins TRBV20-1 to TRBJ2-3, with TRBD1 matching over 9 bases. CDR1 DFQATT and CDR2 SNEGSKA come from the germline V gene (reference sequence). With V trimmed by 5 bases and J by 3 bases, 6 bases remained unmatched. The length of the CDR3 is 14 residues. DNA for the CDR3: TGCAGTGCTTCGCGACAGGGGGTTACAGATACGCAGTATTTT. Amino acids: CSASRQGVTDTQYF.

The gene calls are TRBV28 and TRBJ1-2; no definite D call. The CDR3 sequence is 13 residues long. Germline CDR1 is MDHEN and CDR2 is SYDVKM. Trimming removed 7 bases from V and 5 bases from J, with 14 bases in between. Here the CDR3 reads CASTPTGGYGYTF. The CDR3 DNA follows: TGTGCCAGCACGCCAACGGGAGGTTATGGCTACACCTTC.

V is TRBV9 and J is TRBJ2-1; D unclear. CDR1 and CDR2 from the germline V gene are SGDLS and YYNGEE. This CDR3 contains 16 residues. Trimming took off 0 bases at V and 0 bases at J, with 10 bases between the two ends. CDR3 residues: CASSVGLLSSYNEQFF. CDR3 DNA: TGTGCCAGCAGCGTAGGACTCCTAAGCTCCTACAATGAGCAGTTCTTC.

The rearrangement joins TRBV16 to TRBJ1-5; D gene unclear. The ends were cut back, 0 bases at V and 0 bases at J, with 6 bases in the middle. CDR1 and CDR2 from the germline V gene are KGHSY and FQNENV. This CDR3 contains 15 residues. DNA of the CDR3: TGTGCCAGCAGCCAATCAAGGAGTAGCAATCAGCCCCAGCATTTT. Amino acid sequence: CASSQSRSSNQPQHF.

The gene calls are TRBV27 and TRBJ1-6; D is undetermined. The V gene lost 0 bases and the J gene lost 0 bases, with 12 bases spanning the gap. The CDR3 is made up of 18 amino acids. Per germline, CDR1 MNHEY and CDR2 SMNVEV (reference sequence). The CDR3: CASSLSYGGSSYNSPLHF. The CDR3, as DNA: TGTGCCAGCAGTTTATCGTACGGCGGCAGCTCCTATAATTCACCCCTCCACTTT.

This clonotype showed up just once. The chain carries TRBV6-5 and TRBJ2-3, with D possibly matching TRBD1 (6 bases). Germline CDR1 MNHEY, CDR2 SVGAGI. CDR3 length: 15 amino acids. V lost 6 bases and J lost 5, with 18 bases in between. The CDR3 sequence: CASRIQGRLGDTQYF. CDR3 nucleotides: TGTGCCAGCAGGATACAGGGAAGGTTAGGAGATACGCAGTATTTT.